This entry lists 18 T cell receptor beta chains sequenced from one sample in a study of T cell responses to AZD1222 COVID-19 vaccine. Some clones are missing from TCRdb's copy, which holds only in-frame ones; the method was immunoSEQ multiplex PCR. This sample has approximately 170,000 clones, with about 91% found just once. Sequencing used peripheral blood, obtained on day 0 of AZD1222 vaccination. These receptors were obtained from an adult in good health.

Here the CDR3 DNA reads TGCGCCAGCAGCCAAGACAGGGGGAGACGGGGTGGCTACACCTTC. Protein: CASSQDRGRRGGYTF. The V and J genes are TRBV4-3 and TRBJ1-2; TRBD1 aligns across 7 bases. Germline CDR1 and CDR2: LGHNA and YSLEER. The trim removed 0 bases at V and 7 bases at J, leaving 8 bases unmatched. This CDR3 is 15 amino acids long.

The J gene is TRBJ2-7, the V gene TRBV14; D not certain. The germline V and J ends were trimmed by 1 base and 2 bases, with 6 bases remaining between them. The CDR3 is 13 residues long. Looked up from germline, CDR1 is SGHDN and CDR2 is FVKESK. In DNA, the CDR3 is TGTGCCAGCAGCCAAGTGCCAACCTACGAGCAGTACTTC. Its protein product is CASSQVPTYEQYF. The whole variable domain, filled in from reference TRBV14 and TRBJ2-7, reads EAGVTQFPSHSVIEKGQTVTLRCDPISGHDNLYWYRRVMGKEIKFLLHFVKESKQDESGMPNNRFLAERTGGTYSTLKVQPAELEDSGVYFCASSQVPTYEQYFGPGTRLTVT.

The chain combines TRBV2 with TRBJ2-7, with D tentatively TRBD1 (5 bases). The CDR3 spans 14 residues. Looked up from germline, CDR1 is SNHLY and CDR2 is FYNNEI. Trimming took 3 bases from V and 4 from J, leaving 13 bases between them. CDR3 residues: CASSEGRVGYEQYF. CDR3 bases: TGTGCCAGCAGTGAGGGCAGGGTAGGGTACGAGCAGTACTTC.

The J gene is TRBJ2-7, the V gene TRBV24-1; D is uncertain. CDR3 size: 13 residues. The germline gives CDR1 KGHDR, CDR2 SFDVKD. The V end was cut by 2 bases, the J end by 3 bases, with 7 bases between. The CDR3 nucleotides read TGTGCCACCAGTGATTCGAACAGCTACGAGCAGTACTTC. Translating it yields CATSDSNSYEQYF.

The CDR3 DNA sequence: TGTGCCAGCAGCAATGGGATACCCTCCCAAGAGACCCAGTACTTC. It specifies CASSNGIPSQETQYF. The genes are TRBV5-6 and TRBJ2-5; D ambiguous. Trimming stripped 4 bases from V and 1 base from J, with 14 bases between. This CDR3 contains 15 residues. Germline-derived CDR1 and CDR2 are SGHDT and YYEEEE.

The chain recombines TRBV28 with TRBJ1-1; the match to TRBD1 covers 8 bases. Unmatched junction bases numbered 7, after V lost 4 bases and J lost 3 bases. Germline-derived CDR1 and CDR2 are MDHEN and SYDVKM. The CDR3 covers 15 residues. CDR3 in amino acids: CASSSYRGKDTEAFF. In nucleotides, the CDR3 is TGTGCCAGCAGTTCCTACAGGGGGAAGGACACTGAAGCTTTCTTT. Combining the CDR3 with reference TRBV28 and TRBJ1-1 gives the whole variable domain DVKVTQSSRYLVKRTGEKVFLECVQDMDHENMFWYRQDPGLGLRLIYFSYDVKMKEKGDIPEGYSVSREKKERFSLILESASTNQTSMYLCASSSYRGKDTEAFFGQGTRLTVV.

The genes are TRBV2 and TRBJ1-2; weak D call: TRBD1 (6 bases). The germline V gene encodes CDR1 SNHLY and CDR2 FYNNEI. Deletions cut 5 bases from V and 4 bases from J, with 11 bases between. CDR3 length: 13 residues. CDR3 sequence: CASSRDKTYGYTF. The DNA for the CDR3 is TGTGCCAGCAGTCGGGACAAAACCTATGGCTACACCTTC.

The chain has TRBV27 and TRBJ1-5; D is undetermined. CDR3 size: 14 residues. Germline V gene lookup returns CDR1 MNHEY and CDR2 SMNVEV (reference sequence). The V gene lost 6 bases and the J gene lost 5 bases, with 14 bases spanning the gap. The CDR3 spells CASSRPGVYQPQHF. The CDR3 nucleotides read TGTGCCAGCAGCCGGCCCGGGGTTTATCAGCCCCAGCATTTT.

This sequence joins TRBV19 and TRBJ2-7; 8 bases match TRBD1. CDR3 size: 14 residues. From germline, CDR1 is LNHDA and CDR2 SQIVND (reference sequence). Trimming at V came to 4 bases and at J to 2 bases, leaving 4 bases not matched to a gene. CDR3 sequence: CASSTNRGAYEQYF. The DNA of the CDR3 is TGTGCCAGTAGTACCAACAGGGGGGCCTACGAGCAGTACTTC. The whole variable domain, filled in from reference TRBV19 and TRBJ2-7, reads DGGITQSPKYLFRKEGQNVTLSCEQNLNHDAMYWYRQDPGQGLRLIYYSQIVNDFQKGDIAEGYSVSREKKESFPLTVTSAQKNPTAFYLCASSTNRGAYEQYFGPGTRLTVT.

The rearrangement uses TRBV19 and TRBJ1-5, with D uncertain. The ends were cut back, 7 bases at V and 4 bases at J, with 14 bases in the middle. Germline V gives CDR1 LNHDA, CDR2 SQIVND (reference sequence). The CDR3 is made up of 14 amino acids. Here the CDR3 reads CASNPSTGNQPQHF. The CDR3 DNA reads as TGTGCCAGTAACCCCTCCACTGGGAATCAGCCCCAGCATTTT.

The chain has TRBV6-2 or TRBV6-3 and TRBJ2-1, with 10 bases fitting TRBD2. Germline CDR1 reads MNHEY; CDR2 reads SVGEGT. The CDR3 totals 21 residues. J was trimmed by 3 bases and V by 5 bases; bases with no gene match: 22. Here the CDR3 DNA reads TGTGCCAGCAGTCCCCAGCCTTTTGCTAGCGGGAGTGCCAGATTCTACAATGAGCAGTTCTTC. Its protein is CASSPQPFASGSARFYNEQFF.

The genes are TRBV18 and TRBJ1-2; D remains ambiguous. Germline V CDR1 and CDR2: KGHSH, LQKENI. Trimming left V 3 bases short and J 4 bases short, with 12 bases between. The CDR3 is 14 amino acids. The CDR3 loop reads CASSPQKGAYGYTF. The CDR3 bases are TGTGCCAGCTCACCCCAGAAGGGAGCCTATGGCTACACCTTC.

V gene TRBV30 combines with J gene TRBJ1-3, with D unclear. Germline V gene lookup returns CDR1 GTSNPN and CDR2 SVGIG (reference sequence). This CDR3 is 15 amino acids long. Trimming left V 0 bases short and J 0 bases short, with 9 bases between. In DNA form, the CDR3 reads TGTGCCTGGAGTGTACGTAAGGGCTCTGGAAACACCATATATTTT. This sequence encodes CAWSVRKGSGNTIYF.

The CDR3 DNA is TGTGCCAGCACCCGGGGACAGGGCGTGGGAGAGCAGTACTTC. This encodes CASTRGQGVGEQYF. The J gene is TRBJ2-7, the V gene TRBV6-5, with TRBD1 matching 9 bases. Germline trimming cut 7 bases from V and 7 bases from J; bases unmatched to any gene: 11. This CDR3 contains 14 residues. Germline V gene lookup returns CDR1 MNHEY and CDR2 SVGAGI.

This clone showed up just a few times. The chain is built from TRBV7-9 and TRBJ1-5; D possibly corresponds to TRBD1 (6 bases). Deletions cut 8 bases from V and 0 bases from J, with 14 bases between. Germline assignment: CDR1 SEHNR and CDR2 FQNEAQ (reference sequence). The CDR3 has 15 residues. The CDR3: CASQDRPYSNQPQHF. CDR3 bases: TGTGCCAGCCAAGACAGGCCTTATAGCAATCAGCCCCAGCATTTT.

The chain is built from TRBV4-3 and TRBJ1-2; D is perhaps TRBD1 (5 bases). In germline, CDR1 is LGHNA, CDR2 YSLEER. V lost 5 bases to trimming and J lost 8 bases, with 15 bases between them. The CDR3 consists of 13 residues. The CDR3 nucleotides are TGCGCCAGCAGCTGGACAAGGGAGATGGGCTACACCTTC. It specifies CASSWTREMGYTF.

The chain recombines TRBV5-4 with TRBJ2-1, with D perhaps matching TRBD1 or TRBD2 (7 bases each). V was pared by 5 bases and J by 4 bases, with 19 bases between. CDR3 size: 16 residues. CDR1 and CDR2 from the germline V gene are SGHNT and YYREEE (reference sequence). CDR3 in DNA: TGTGCCAGCAGTCTCCAGGGGGGGGCGATATACAATGAGCAGTTCTTC. Translation gives CASSLQGGAIYNEQFF.

In this sample, this clone turned up once. The CDR3 DNA reads as TGTGCCAGCAGTTTGGGACTTCCCACCGGGGAGCTGTTTTTT. The encoded protein is CASSLGLPTGELFF. This chain joins TRBV27 and TRBJ2-2; weak D call: TRBD2 (6 bases). In germline, CDR1 is MNHEY, CDR2 SMNVEV (reference sequence). This CDR3 has 14 amino acids. Trimming removed 3 bases at V and 4 bases at J, with 9 bases between.